The 30 T cell receptor beta chains listed next were all sequenced from one sample in a study of cytomegalovirus exposure and HLA in healthy donors. PCR amplification relied on 60 Vbeta primers (plus 13 Jbeta primers). TCRdb keeps only in-frame clones here, not all; method: immunoSEQ multiplex PCR. The table has roughly 200,000 clones, about 80% seen once. Material for sequencing was PBMCs. The receptors stem from a woman aged 25 to 39 in good health and CMV-seropositive.

CDR3 amino acids: CASSLGADTQYF. DNA for the CDR3: TGTGCCAGCAGCCTCGGTGCGGATACGCAGTATTTT. The V call is TRBV11-2, the J call TRBJ2-3; D gene ambiguous. V was clipped by 5 bases and J by 6 bases, with 9 bases between them. The CDR3 runs 12 residues. Germline V gene data show CDR1 as SGHAT and CDR2 as FQNNGV.

V is TRBV5-6 and J is TRBJ1-2; tentatively, D is TRBD1 (6 bases). The CDR3 consists of 15 residues. V lost 0 bases to trimming and J lost 4 bases, with 13 bases between them. Germline values: CDR1 SGHDT, CDR2 YYEEEE. The CDR3, as DNA: TGTGCCAGCAGCTTGGCGGGGGGCCCCCTCTATGGCTACACCTTC. Amino acid sequence: CASSLAGGPLYGYTF.

The CDR3 bases are TGCGCCAGCAGCTTGGGGGCTACCCCAGGCCGAGAGACCCAGTACTTC. Its translation is CASSLGATPGRETQYF. The chain is built from TRBV5-1 and TRBJ2-5; D call uncertain. This CDR3 comprises 16 residues. CDR1 and CDR2 from the germline V gene are SGHRS and YFSETQ. The V end was cut by 0 bases, the J end by 4 bases, with 16 bases between. The full variable domain, its missing parts supplied by reference TRBV5-1 and TRBJ2-5, is KAGVTQTPRYLIKTRGQQVTLSCSPISGHRSVSWYQQTPGQGLQFLFEYFSETQRNKGNFPGRFSGRQFSNSRSEMNVSTLELGDSALYLCASSLGATPGRETQYFGPGTRLLVL.

This chain connects TRBV6-1 to TRBJ1-2, with D maybe TRBD1 (5 bases). CDR3 length: 13 residues. The V gene lost 2 bases and the J gene lost 6 bases, with 10 bases spanning the gap. The germline CDR1 and CDR2 sequences are MNHNS and SASEGT. In DNA form, the CDR3 reads TGTGCCAGCAGTGAATCAGGGTTCGATGGCTACACCTTC. This gives the protein CASSESGFDGYTF.

The V gene is TRBV18, the J gene TRBJ2-7, with D possibly matching TRBD2 (5 bases). The germline gives CDR1 KGHSH, CDR2 LQKENI. The CDR3 spans 12 residues. Trimming removed 3 bases at V and 3 bases at J, with 6 bases between. The CDR3 nucleotides are TGTGCCAGCTCACCTCGGGGCTACGAGCAGTACTTC. Encoded protein: CASSPRGYEQYF.

The chain uses TRBV6-5 and TRBJ1-1; 9 bases agree with TRBD1. CDR1 is MNHEY and CDR2 is SVGAGI in the germline V gene. This CDR3 has 12 residues. The junction had 3 bases not matched to a gene; V was cut back by 6 bases and J by 7 bases. The CDR3 DNA follows: TGTGCCAGCAGAAAGGGACAGGGTGAAGCTTTCTTT. Protein sequence: CASRKGQGEAFF.

The chain has TRBV14 and TRBJ1-4; 7 nucleotides align to TRBD1. The CDR3 contains 14 residues. V lost 5 bases to trimming and J lost 5 bases; unmatched junction nucleotides: 5. Germline CDR1 reads SGHDN; CDR2 reads FVKESK. The CDR3 is CASSDRVINEKLFF. In DNA form, the CDR3 reads TGTGCCAGCAGCGACAGGGTGATAAATGAAAAACTGTTTTTT.

The chain is built from TRBV15 and TRBJ1-1; D gene ambiguous. The CDR3 covers 12 residues. V was shortened by 3 bases and J by 4 bases, with 6 bases between the two germline ends. Germline lookup yields CDR1 LNHNV and CDR2 YYDKDF (reference sequence). CDR3 nucleotides: TGTGCCACCAGCAGTAGAGGCACTGAAGCTTTCTTT. The encoded protein is CATSSRGTEAFF. Variable domain in full (rest from reference TRBV15 and TRBJ1-1): DAMVIQNPRYQVTQFGKPVTLSCSQTLNHNVMYWYQQKSSQAPKLLFHYYDKDFNNEADTPDNFQSRRPNTSFCFLDIRSPGLGDTAMYLCATSSRGTEAFFGQGTRLTVV.

This rearrangement joins TRBV4-3 to TRBJ1-5; weak D call: TRBD1 (5 bases). The CDR3 has 15 amino acids. Trimming took off 4 bases at V and 6 bases at J, with 16 bases between the two ends. Germline loops: CDR1 LGHNA, CDR2 YSLEER. CDR3 loop: CASSRGLQPGQPQHF. In DNA, the CDR3 is TGCGCCAGCAGCCGGGGACTTCAACCGGGTCAGCCCCAGCATTTT.

This clone was counted a few times. The V gene is TRBV27, the J gene TRBJ2-5; D uncertain. This CDR3 contains 14 residues. V was shortened by 6 bases and J by 1 base, with 12 bases between the two germline ends. Germline V gene data show CDR1 as MNHEY and CDR2 as SMNVEV (reference sequence). CDR3 coding DNA: TGTGCCAGCAGGCCTAACTACCTCCAAGAGACCCAGTACTTC. It is translated as CASRPNYLQETQYF.

The V and J genes are TRBV7-2 and TRBJ1-2; weak D call: TRBD1 (5 bases). CDR3 length: 15 residues. Looked up from germline, CDR1 is SGHTA and CDR2 is FQGNSA. V shed 1 base and J shed 3 bases, with 12 bases lying between them. CDR3 nucleotide sequence: TGTGCCAGCAGCTTAGGACAAGGCAGGGACTATGGCTACACCTTC. Translating gives CASSLGQGRDYGYTF.

V is TRBV18 and J is TRBJ2-7, with unresolved D. This CDR3 is 14 amino acids long. Trimming removed 3 bases from V and 3 bases from J, with 12 bases in between. Per germline, CDR1 KGHSH and CDR2 LQKENI. CDR3: CASSPYSIYYEQYF. CDR3 nucleotides: TGTGCCAGCTCACCCTACTCGATATACTACGAGCAGTACTTC. Variable domain in full (rest from reference TRBV18 and TRBJ2-7): NAGVMQNPRHLVRRRGQEARLRCSPMKGHSHVYWYRQLPEEGLKFMVYLQKENIIDESGMPKERFSAEFPKEGPSILRIQQVVRGDSAAYFCASSPYSIYYEQYFGPGTRLTVT.

This chain uses TRBV19 with TRBJ2-1; D is ambiguous. V lost 5 bases to trimming and J lost 4 bases, with 9 bases between them. From germline, CDR1 is LNHDA and CDR2 SQIVND (reference sequence). The CDR3 is made up of 13 amino acids. The CDR3 sequence: CASSVTVYNEQFF. The CDR3 DNA reads TGTGCCAGTAGTGTCACAGTTTACAATGAGCAGTTCTTC.

The V call is TRBV28, the J call TRBJ2-3, with 9 nucleotides matching TRBD2. There are 16 residues in the CDR3. V gave up 3 bases and J gave up 1 base; unmatched junction bases: 5. The germline gives CDR1 MDHEN, CDR2 SYDVKM. The CDR3 region is CASSLVSGRGTDTQYF. The CDR3 region has the DNA TGTGCCAGCAGTTTGGTTAGCGGGAGAGGCACAGATACGCAGTATTTT.

Only a few counts were recorded for this clone. The chain combines TRBV6-1 with TRBJ2-2, with 9 nucleotides matching TRBD2. V trimming: 2 bases; J trimming: 6 bases; junction bases outside the gene matches: 4. This CDR3 is 15 amino acids long. The V gene's germline CDR1 is MNHNS and CDR2 SASEGT. The CDR3: CASSEFAGGPGELFF. The CDR3 nucleotides read TGTGCCAGCAGTGAATTTGCGGGAGGGCCCGGGGAGCTGTTTTTT.

The chain carries TRBV2 and TRBJ1-5; D is unresolved. Trimming pared 1 base from V and 10 bases from J, leaving 14 bases between. CDR1 and CDR2 from the germline V gene are SNHLY and FYNNEI. This CDR3 comprises 14 residues. Here the CDR3 reads CASSEGSAAGPQHF. CDR3 DNA sequence: TGTGCCAGCAGTGAAGGTTCAGCAGCAGGCCCCCAGCATTTT.

The J gene is TRBJ2-3, the V gene TRBV7-3; 7 nucleotides match TRBD2. The germline V gene encodes CDR1 SGHTA and CDR2 FQGTGA. V trimming: 5 bases; J trimming: 0 bases; junction bases outside the gene matches: 5. This CDR3 comprises 15 residues. The CDR3 spells CASSNLAVSTDTQYF. The CDR3 coding sequence is TGTGCCAGCAGCAATCTAGCGGTTAGCACAGATACGCAGTATTTT.

V gene TRBV30 combines with J gene TRBJ1-5, with D perhaps TRBD1 (5 bases). V was cut by 3 bases and J by 3 bases, with 15 bases left in between. The CDR3 sequence is 15 residues long. Germline CDR1 GTSNPN, CDR2 SVGIG (reference sequence). CDR3 residues: CAWRQRGGINQPQHF. In DNA form, the CDR3 reads TGTGCCTGGAGGCAACGCGGGGGAATCAATCAGCCCCAGCATTTT.

The genes are TRBV27 and TRBJ2-1; 9 bases align to TRBD1. Trimming cost V 5 bases and J 8 bases; bases outside gene matches: 7. CDR1 MNHEY and CDR2 SMNVEV come from the germline V gene (reference sequence). The CDR3 totals 14 residues. This CDR3 reads CASSRDRGWDEQFF. The DNA of the CDR3 is TGTGCCAGCAGTCGCGACAGGGGGTGGGATGAGCAGTTCTTC.

The chain links TRBV5-4 to TRBJ2-1; D remains ambiguous. The V end was cut by 1 base, the J end by 0 bases, with 8 bases between. From germline, CDR1 is SGHNT and CDR2 YYREEE (reference sequence). The CDR3 is 15 residues long. CDR3 amino acids: CASSLSASSYNEQFF. The CDR3 DNA sequence: TGTGCCAGCAGCTTGTCGGCTAGCTCCTACAATGAGCAGTTCTTC.

The gene calls are TRBV7-3 and TRBJ1-1, with 7 positions matching TRBD1. This CDR3 is built from 16 residues. CDR1 is SGHTA and CDR2 is FQGTGA in the germline V gene. J was trimmed by 5 bases and V by 4 bases; bases with no gene match: 13. In nucleotides, the CDR3 is TGTGCCAGCAGCTCAAGGGTCGGGACAGCTGGGACTGAAGCTTTCTTT. It codes for CASSSRVGTAGTEAFF.

The chain is built from TRBV5-4 and TRBJ2-3; 7 bases match TRBD1. Germline assignment: CDR1 SGHNT and CDR2 YYREEE (reference sequence). The junction had 7 bases not matched to a gene; V was cut back by 7 bases and J by 2 bases. The CDR3 runs 14 residues. Written as DNA, the CDR3 is TGTGCCAGCCGGGACAGAAAAACCACAGATACGCAGTATTTT. Protein product: CASRDRKTTDTQYF.

Comment on this clone: This sample includes further DNA sequences coding for the same CDR3. V usage is TRBV28 and J usage is TRBJ1-1; possibly TRBD1 for D (6 bases). V lost 3 bases to trimming and J lost 0 bases, with 8 bases between them. Germline CDR1 and CDR2: MDHEN and SYDVKM. CDR3 size: 14 residues. CDR3 amino acids: CASSLGAMNTEAFF. CDR3 DNA: TGTGCCAGCAGTTTGGGGGCCATGAACACTGAAGCTTTCTTT.

Here the CDR3 reads CASSRRAGLNTEAFF. DNA of the CDR3: TGTGCCAGCAGCAGACGGGCGGGGCTAAACACTGAAGCTTTCTTT. The chain recombines TRBV5-5 with TRBJ1-1; maybe TRBD1 (5 bases). CDR1 and CDR2 from the germline V gene are SGHKS and YYEKEE (reference sequence). The CDR3 runs to 15 residues. V lost 4 bases to trimming and J lost 2 bases, with 15 bases between them.

A single count supports this clone. The chain uses TRBV19 and TRBJ1-1; the D is unclear. V lost 6 bases and J 5 bases, leaving 7 bases between the germline ends. Per germline, CDR1 LNHDA and CDR2 SQIVND (reference sequence). The CDR3 totals 11 residues. The CDR3 region is CASRTGTEAFF. In DNA, the CDR3 is TGTGCCAGTAGGACCGGGACTGAAGCTTTCTTT.

V gene TRBV5-1 combines with J gene TRBJ2-1; 10 positions agree with TRBD2. This CDR3 is 16 amino acids long. V lost 0 bases, J lost 9 bases, and 9 bases stayed unmatched. Germline V lookup: CDR1 SGHRS, CDR2 YFSETQ. CDR3 in DNA: TGCGCCAGCAGCTTGGTTAGAAGCGGGGGGGCTGCTGAGCAGTTCTTC. Translation: CASSLVRSGGAAEQFF.

The genes are TRBV7-9 and TRBJ1-1; D unresolved. Trimming removed 2 bases from V and 4 bases from J, with 5 bases in between. The CDR3 is made up of 12 amino acids. Germline V CDR1 and CDR2: SEHNR, FQNEAQ (reference sequence). CDR3: CASSLQVTEAFF. The CDR3 region has the DNA TGTGCCAGCAGCTTACAGGTCACTGAAGCTTTCTTT.

The chain joins TRBV7-8 to TRBJ2-2; 10 bases agree with TRBD1. After removal of 5 bases from V and 7 bases from J, the junction contained 10 bases not matched to a gene. The germline V gene encodes CDR1 SGHVS and CDR2 FQNEAQ. The CDR3 is made up of 16 amino acids. The CDR3 DNA is TGTGCCAGCAGCCCGACAGGGGGCGCGGTTAGCGGGGAGCTGTTTTTT. Translating gives CASSPTGGAVSGELFF.

This clone was found once. This chain uses TRBV28 with TRBJ2-7; 7 nucleotides align to TRBD2. Germline V gene lookup returns CDR1 MDHEN and CDR2 SYDVKM. The CDR3 is 14 amino acids. Unmatched junction bases numbered 12, after V lost 7 bases and J lost 6 bases. Written as DNA, the CDR3 is TGTGCCAGCACCCAGGGAGGGTCTCCCAGCGAGCAGTACTTC. Translating gives CASTQGGSPSEQYF.

The gene calls are TRBV2 and TRBJ1-1, with D possibly TRBD1 on 5 matching bases. This CDR3 spans 13 amino acids. Germline CDR1 is SNHLY and CDR2 is FYNNEI. Between the trimmed V and J ends, which lost 11 bases and 4 bases, there was a span of 17 bases. CDR3 protein: CAHGYGGGTEAFF. The CDR3 DNA is TGTGCCCACGGTTACGGGGGAGGCACTGAAGCTTTCTTT.